Below, 8 T cell receptor beta chains from the same sample are listed, as sequenced in a study of tumor and adjacent non-tumor tissue in lung cancer. The template was RNA from unsorted bulk tissue. This non-tumor lung sample came from over 3 cm beyond the tumor edge. TCRbeta libraries were built with three rounds of nested PCR, modified from ARM-PCR. MiXCR, run by TCRdb on the multiplex PCR reads, gives a single entry per CDR3 protein. The data contain tens of thousands of distinct CDR3 sequences, around 59% of them singletons. The sequenced material came from distant non-tumor lung tissue. The receptors were sampled from a woman between 65 and 79 years old with non-small cell lung cancer.

On this clonotype itself: A read error may produce the germline difference seen at one junction end. The gene calls are TRBV29-1 and TRBJ2-1; TRBD1 might be the D (5 bases). Germline values: CDR1 SQVTM, CDR2 ANQGSEA. The CDR3 runs 14 residues. The chain's CDR3 is CTVERQSSYNEQFF. CDR3 in DNA: TGCACCGTTGAAAGACAGAGCTCCTACAATGAGCAGTTCTTC.

A note on this clonotype: At one end, the junction sequence differs from germline, possibly due to a read error. The chain recombines TRBV2 with TRBJ1-1; TRBD1 is a possible D gene (5 bases). The CDR3 runs to 15 residues. Germline V gene sequence: CDR1 SNHLY, CDR2 FYNNEI. The CDR3 reads CASSDTGSGNIEAFF. CDR3 sequence (DNA): TGTGCCAGCAGTGACACAGGCTCCGGGAACATTGAAGCTTTCTTT.

This chain joins TRBV7-2 and TRBJ2-3; the D is unclear. The CDR3 spans 13 residues. From germline, CDR1 is SGHTA and CDR2 FQGNSA. Trimming removed 1 base from V and 3 bases from J, with 5 bases in between. DNA for the CDR3: TGTGCCAGCAGCTTAGTTCGGACAGATACGCAGTATTTT. It is translated as CASSLVRTDTQYF.

Points on this clonotype: A single base separates this from a much larger clone, so it may be a read error. The chain recombines TRBV28 with TRBJ2-5, with D perhaps TRBD1 (6 bases). This CDR3 comprises 15 residues. The V end lost 7 bases, the J end lost 1 base, and 16 bases lay between the germline ends. Germline CDR1 reads MDHEN; CDR2 reads SYDVKM. CDR3 in DNA: TGTGCCAGCACCATCGTCGGACAGCCCCAAGAGACCCAGTACTTC. Protein: CASTIVGQPQETQYF.

The rearrangement links TRBV28 to TRBJ2-3, with D perhaps matching TRBD2 (5 bases). CDR3 size: 15 residues. V was trimmed by 5 bases and J by 0 bases, leaving 12 bases between them. From germline, CDR1 is MDHEN and CDR2 SYDVKM. The CDR3, as DNA: TGTGCCAGCAGTCCCGGGATAGGGAGCACAGATACGCAGTATTTT. As protein: CASSPGIGSTDTQYF.

Details on this clonotype: Being one base from a much bigger clone, this may be a read error. This is likely a read error, given that the CDR3 carries no conserved phenylalanine or tryptophan at its end. The rearrangement uses TRBV6-1 and TRBJ1-5, with a weak D call TRBD1 (5 bases). CDR1 is MNHNS, CDR2 SASEGT, per germline. V lost 2 bases, J lost 1 base, and 12 bases lay in between. This CDR3 is 16 amino acids long. The CDR3 spells CASSERGVTSNQPQHL. CDR3 DNA: TGTGCCAGCAGTGAAAGGGGAGTAACCAGCAATCAGCCCCAGCATCTT.

This clonotype was detected ten times or more. J is TRBJ2-3 and V is TRBV2; 8 nucleotides align to TRBD2. From germline, CDR1 is SNHLY and CDR2 FYNNEI. This CDR3 is built from 16 residues. After removal of 8 bases from V and 5 bases from J, the junction contained 15 bases not matched to a gene. CDR3 DNA sequence: TGTGCCAGCGTCAGGGACACGACTAGCGTATTAGATACGCAGTATTTT. Encoded protein: CASVRDTTSVLDTQYF. The variable domain in full, with the rest retrieved from reference TRBV2 and TRBJ2-3, is EPEVTQTPSHQVTQMGQEVILRCVPISNHLYFYWYRQILGQKVEFLVSFYNNEISEKSEIFDDQFSVERPDGSNFTLKIRSTKLEDSAMYFCASVRDTTSVLDTQYFGPGTRLTVL.

This clonotype was observed a few times. This clone may be a read error of a much larger clone one base away. V usage is TRBV30 and J usage is TRBJ2-2; possible D gene TRBD2, 6 bases. CDR1 and CDR2 from the germline V gene are GTSNPN and SVGIG (reference sequence). This CDR3 region has 17 residues. The CDR3 coding sequence is TGTGCCTGGAAAGGCTGGGGCAGCGGGTCAACACCCGGGGTGCTGTTTTTT. Amino acids: CAWKGWGSGSTPGVLFF.